Here is one TCR beta chain with its context. Within its sample, this clonotype is medium-sized (0.01 to 0.1%). No cognate antigen has been identified for it. The sample holds no much larger clone one base away, and base qualities are not on file. The TCR template was genomic DNA extracted from bulk tumor tissue, and approximately 630 ng of gDNA was amplified for each sample. During surgery, multiple biopsies were taken from each primary tumor and placed as far apart as possible within the tumor mass. The study cohort was described as untreated and was composed of newly diagnosed NSCLC cases undergoing curative surgery. Donors were approximately 15 newly diagnosed non-small cell lung cancer patients undergoing surgery with curative intent. Resected tumor masses were reviewed by two independent pathologists. Only DNA and RNA samples of high quality went on to sequencing. The data stem from a study of immune heterogeneity within non-small cell lung tumors (dated by TCRdb to 2017 to 2018). A note on the overall study: By histology, several squamous cell carcinomas, 10 non-squamous carcinomas and 1 tumor not otherwise specified were included. The study combined whole-exome sequencing, RNA-seq and TCR beta repertoire sequencing of multiple spatially distinct regions from each NSCLC tumor to examine intratumoral immune heterogeneity. TCR repertoires were analyzed from fewer than 60 tumor loci of approximately 16 patients, while transcriptome data covered only 40 to 50 loci from some eleven patients. For mutant peptides 8 to 11 amino acids long, netMHCpan-3.0 predicted neoantigen binding to the HLA alleles of each patient. On the study overall, not on this receptor specifically: Local tumor mutational burden and local T-cell repertoire clonality had a statistically significant but moderate positive correlation (R about 0.3). High-frequency TCR beta clonotypes were largely distinct between individual patients. Within a given patient, the same dominant CDR3B clonotypes showed up repeatedly across loci, although different tumor locations also carried unique high-frequency clones.

The TCR beta CDR3 region was amplified with a multiplex PCR system whose first round of roughly 11 cycles used 32 V-gene forward primers and 13 J-gene reverse primers. The first PCR round used a QIAGEN Multiplex PCR Kit, and the primer sequences were filed in Chinese patent CN105087789A. Illumina universal primers were attached in a second round of PCR run with the Phusion High-Fidelity PCR Kit. TCR libraries were paired-end sequenced at 151 bp read length on the Illumina HiSeq X Ten platform. Regarding the original processing steps: Reads lacking multiplex PCR primers were removed with Cutadapt, read pairs were merged with PEAR, and CDR3 regions were called with MiXCR default settings. Repertoire diversity was assessed by Shannon entropy, and clonality was calculated as one minus the Shannon entropy divided by the ln of the count of productive unique sequences. A clonotype counted as a dominant or high-frequency T-cell clone when its frequency was 0.5% or higher. Starting from the raw public reads, TCRdb applied fastp trimming at Q25, assembled clones with MiXCR and retained in-frame beta chains. Rows are unified per CDR3 protein, each entry keeping the most common DNA and genes. Clone size and V and J calls follow TCRdb, not the original study. This sample has 15,000 to 20,000 distinct CDR3 sequences in its table, and less than 35% of those were observed once. The top ten clonotypes cover about 4.3% of the sample.

From the cysteine through the phenylalanine, the CDR3 covers 15 amino acids. Only the CDR3 portion is preserved as DNA: 45 bases, with reading frame beginning at the first base. Compared with germline, V lacks 4 bases and J lacks 0 bases; bases without a gene match: 7. Reading the germline V gene gives CDR1 SGHDT and CDR2 YYEEEE. The sequence came from a man aged 35-49 years with non-small cell lung cancer. Sequencing used lung tumor tissue. The chain was built from TRBV5-6 and TRBJ2-7, with 7 junctional bases fitting TRBD1. The CDR3 is CASSGGQASSYEQYF. The base sequence is TGTGCCAGCAGCGGTGGACAGGCTTCCTCCTACGAGCAGTACTTC.